This TCR beta chain is from a study of OX40 agonist ivuxolimab in advanced cancers. Overall study results and limits: Clonal expansion among partial responders at 0.1-3.0 mg/kg ranked near the lowest. In CD8+ T cells, expanded clones were on average more numerous than in CD4+.

Points on this clone: The target antigen is unknown.

V was trimmed by 0 bases and J by 1 base, leaving 14 bases between them. The CDR3 contains 16 residues. The germline V gene has CDR1 SGDLS and CDR2 YYNGEE. Measured with immunoSEQ multiplex PCR; TCRdb has only the in-frame clones, and not every one. There are some 72,000 clones in the sample; roughly 90% occur only once, and more than 9.5% lies in the top ten. Autoimmune disease history or systemic immunosuppression led to patient exclusion. This TCR was recovered from an adult with an advanced solid tumor such as melanoma, head and neck, liver or kidney cancer. The sample consisted of CD4+ or CD8+ T cells sorted from blood, taken in a trial of the OX40 agonist ivuxolimab. The chain carries TRBV9 and TRBJ2-7; D is possibly TRBD2 (6 bases). The CDR3 loop is CASSVDRENPSYEQYF. The CDR3 DNA reads TGTGCCAGCAGCGTAGATCGGGAGAATCCTTCCTACGAGCAGTACTTC.